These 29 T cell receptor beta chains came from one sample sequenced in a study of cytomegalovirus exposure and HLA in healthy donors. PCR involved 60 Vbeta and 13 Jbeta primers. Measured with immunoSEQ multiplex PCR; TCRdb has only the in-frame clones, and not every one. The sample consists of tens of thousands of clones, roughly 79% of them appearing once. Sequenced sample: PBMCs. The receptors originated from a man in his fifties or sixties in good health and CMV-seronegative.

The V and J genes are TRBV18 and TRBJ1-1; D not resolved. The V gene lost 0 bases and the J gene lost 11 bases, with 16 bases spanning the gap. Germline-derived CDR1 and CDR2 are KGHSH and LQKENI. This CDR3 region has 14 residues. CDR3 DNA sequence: TGTGCCAGCTCACCACCTTCTAAGCCCTTTCTGGCTTTCTTT. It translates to CASSPPSKPFLAFF.

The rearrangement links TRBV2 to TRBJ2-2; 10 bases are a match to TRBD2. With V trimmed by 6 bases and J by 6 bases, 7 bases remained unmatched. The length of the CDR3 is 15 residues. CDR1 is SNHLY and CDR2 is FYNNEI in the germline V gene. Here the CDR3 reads CASSVTSGTAGELFF. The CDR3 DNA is TGTGCCAGCAGCGTTACTAGCGGGACGGCCGGGGAGCTGTTTTTT.

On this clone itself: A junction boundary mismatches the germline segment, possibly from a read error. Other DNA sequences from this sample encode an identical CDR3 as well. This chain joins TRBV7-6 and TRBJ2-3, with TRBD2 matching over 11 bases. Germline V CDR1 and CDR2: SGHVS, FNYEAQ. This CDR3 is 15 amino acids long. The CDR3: CASSPVAGGRDTQYF. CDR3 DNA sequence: TGCGCCAGCAGCCCGGTAGCGGGGGGGCGGGATACGCAGTATTTT.

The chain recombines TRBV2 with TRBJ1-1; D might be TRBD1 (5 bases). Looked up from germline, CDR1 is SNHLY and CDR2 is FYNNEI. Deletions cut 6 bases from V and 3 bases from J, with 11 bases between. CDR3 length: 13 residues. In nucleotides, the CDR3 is TGTGCCAGCAGGGTAGACAGATACACTGAAGCTTTCTTT. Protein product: CASRVDRYTEAFF.

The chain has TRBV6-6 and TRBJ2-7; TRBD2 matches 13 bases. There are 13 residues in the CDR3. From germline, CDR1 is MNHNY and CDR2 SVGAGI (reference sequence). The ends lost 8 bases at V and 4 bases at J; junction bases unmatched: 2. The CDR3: CASGTSGMYEQYF. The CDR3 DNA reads TGTGCCAGCGGGACTAGCGGGATGTACGAGCAGTACTTC.

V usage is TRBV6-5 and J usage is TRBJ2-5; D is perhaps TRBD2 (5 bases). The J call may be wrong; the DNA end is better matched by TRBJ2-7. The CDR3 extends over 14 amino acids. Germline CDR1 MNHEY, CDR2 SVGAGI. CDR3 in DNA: TGTGCCAGCAGCCGTCACCGGGACTCCTACGAGCAGTACTTC. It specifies CASSRHRDSYEQYF.

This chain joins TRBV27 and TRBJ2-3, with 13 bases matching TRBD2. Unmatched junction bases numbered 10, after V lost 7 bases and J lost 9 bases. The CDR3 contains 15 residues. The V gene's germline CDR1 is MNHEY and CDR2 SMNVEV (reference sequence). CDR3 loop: CASTPGTSGKGTQYF. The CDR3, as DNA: TGTGCCAGCACCCCCGGGACTAGCGGGAAGGGCACGCAGTATTTT.

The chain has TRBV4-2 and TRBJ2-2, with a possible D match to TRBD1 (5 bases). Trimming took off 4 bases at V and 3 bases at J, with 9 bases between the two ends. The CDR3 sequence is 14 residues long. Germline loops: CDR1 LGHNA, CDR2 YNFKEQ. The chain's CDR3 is CASSRGRDTGELFF. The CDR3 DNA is TGTGCCAGCAGCCGCGGCAGGGACACCGGGGAGCTGTTTTTT.

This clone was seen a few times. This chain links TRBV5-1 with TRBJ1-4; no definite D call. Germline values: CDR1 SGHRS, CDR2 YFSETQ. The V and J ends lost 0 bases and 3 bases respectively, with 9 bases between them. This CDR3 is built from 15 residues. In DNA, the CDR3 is TGCGCCAGCAGCTTGGGGCCCCTAGCTAATGAAAAACTGTTTTTT. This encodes CASSLGPLANEKLFF.

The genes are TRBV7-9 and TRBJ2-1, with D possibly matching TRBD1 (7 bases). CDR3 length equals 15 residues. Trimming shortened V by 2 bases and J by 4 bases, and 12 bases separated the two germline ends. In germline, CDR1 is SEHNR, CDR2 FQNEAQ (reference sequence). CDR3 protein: CASSLWAGQYNEQFF. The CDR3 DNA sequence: TGTGCCAGCAGCTTATGGGCGGGACAGTACAATGAGCAGTTCTTC.

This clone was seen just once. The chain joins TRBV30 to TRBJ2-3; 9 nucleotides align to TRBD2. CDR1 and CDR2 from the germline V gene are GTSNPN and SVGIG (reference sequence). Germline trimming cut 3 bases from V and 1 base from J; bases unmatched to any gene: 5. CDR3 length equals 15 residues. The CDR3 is CAWRYSGGGTDTQYF. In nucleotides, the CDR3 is TGTGCCTGGAGATATAGCGGGGGAGGCACAGATACGCAGTATTTT.

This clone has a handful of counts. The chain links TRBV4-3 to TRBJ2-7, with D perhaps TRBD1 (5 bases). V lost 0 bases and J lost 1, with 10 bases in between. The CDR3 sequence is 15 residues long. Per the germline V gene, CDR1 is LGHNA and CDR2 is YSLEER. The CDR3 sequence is CASSQDWGRSYEQYF. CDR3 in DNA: TGCGCCAGCAGCCAAGATTGGGGCAGATCCTACGAGCAGTACTTC.

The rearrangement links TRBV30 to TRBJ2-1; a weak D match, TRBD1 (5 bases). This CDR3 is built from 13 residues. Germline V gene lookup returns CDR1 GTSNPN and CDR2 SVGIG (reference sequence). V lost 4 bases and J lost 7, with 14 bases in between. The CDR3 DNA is TGTGCCTGGACAGGGAAGGGCGCGAATGAGCAGTTCTTC. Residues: CAWTGKGANEQFF.

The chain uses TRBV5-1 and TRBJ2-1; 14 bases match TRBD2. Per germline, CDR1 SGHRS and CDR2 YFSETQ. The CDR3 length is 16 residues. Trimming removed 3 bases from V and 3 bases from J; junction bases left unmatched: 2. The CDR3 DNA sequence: TGCGCCAGCAGCTGGACTAGCGGGAGGCACTACAATGAGCAGTTCTTC. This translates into CASSWTSGRHYNEQFF.

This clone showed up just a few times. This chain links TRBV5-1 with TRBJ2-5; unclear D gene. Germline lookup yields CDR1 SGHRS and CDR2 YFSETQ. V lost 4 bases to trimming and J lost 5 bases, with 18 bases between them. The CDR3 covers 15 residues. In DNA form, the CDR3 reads TGCGCCAGCAGCCCCCGTACAGCAACCCTGGAGACCCAGTACTTC. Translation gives CASSPRTATLETQYF.

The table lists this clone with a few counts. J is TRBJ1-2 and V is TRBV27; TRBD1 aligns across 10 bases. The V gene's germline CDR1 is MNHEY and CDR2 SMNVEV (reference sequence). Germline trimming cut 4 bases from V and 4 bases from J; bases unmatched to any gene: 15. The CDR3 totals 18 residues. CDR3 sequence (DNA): TGTGCCAGCAGTTCTAATCGTGACAGGGGGCGTCTCACCTATGGCTACACCTTC. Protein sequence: CASSSNRDRGRLTYGYTF.

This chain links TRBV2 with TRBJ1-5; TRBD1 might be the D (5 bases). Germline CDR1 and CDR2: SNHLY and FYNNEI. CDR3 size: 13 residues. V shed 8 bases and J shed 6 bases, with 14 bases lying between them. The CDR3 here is CASVYGGGQPQHF. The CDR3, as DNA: TGTGCCAGCGTGTATGGGGGGGGTCAGCCCCAGCATTTT.

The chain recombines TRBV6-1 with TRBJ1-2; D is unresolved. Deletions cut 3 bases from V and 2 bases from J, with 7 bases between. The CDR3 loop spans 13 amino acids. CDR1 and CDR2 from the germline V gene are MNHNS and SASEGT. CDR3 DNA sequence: TGTGCCAGCAGTGATGAACTAAACTATGGCTACACCTTC. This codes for CASSDELNYGYTF.

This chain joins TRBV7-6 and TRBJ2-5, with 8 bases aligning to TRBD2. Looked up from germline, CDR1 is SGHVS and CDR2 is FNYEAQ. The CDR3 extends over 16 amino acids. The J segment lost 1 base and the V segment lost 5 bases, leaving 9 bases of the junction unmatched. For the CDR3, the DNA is TGTGCCAGCAGCGCCCCGGGGCGGGAGGCCCAAGAGACCCAGTACTTC. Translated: CASSAPGREAQETQYF.

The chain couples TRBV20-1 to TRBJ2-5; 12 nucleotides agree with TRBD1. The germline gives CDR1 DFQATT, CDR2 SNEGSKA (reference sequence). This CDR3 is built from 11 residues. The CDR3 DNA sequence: TGCGGGGGGACAGGGGGCGAGACCCAGTACTTC. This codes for CGGTGGETQYF.

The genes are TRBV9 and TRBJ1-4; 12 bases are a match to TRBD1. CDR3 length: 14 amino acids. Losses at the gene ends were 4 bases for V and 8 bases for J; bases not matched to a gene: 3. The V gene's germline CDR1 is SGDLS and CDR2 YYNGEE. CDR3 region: CASSRDRGREKLFF. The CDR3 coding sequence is TGTGCCAGCAGCAGGGACAGGGGGCGGGAAAAACTGTTTTTT.

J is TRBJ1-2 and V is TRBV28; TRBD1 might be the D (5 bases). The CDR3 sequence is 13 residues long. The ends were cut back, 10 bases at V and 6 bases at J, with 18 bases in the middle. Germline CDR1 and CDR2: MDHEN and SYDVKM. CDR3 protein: CATAGPRYDGYTF. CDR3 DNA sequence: TGTGCCACTGCGGGACCGAGGTACGATGGCTACACCTTC.

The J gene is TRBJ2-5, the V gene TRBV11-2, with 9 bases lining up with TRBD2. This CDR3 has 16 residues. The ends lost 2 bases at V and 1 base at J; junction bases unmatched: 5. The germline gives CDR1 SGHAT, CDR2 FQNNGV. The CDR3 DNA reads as TGTGCCAGCAGCTTAATTCCAGCGGGGGGCCAAGAGACCCAGTACTTC. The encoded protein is CASSLIPAGGQETQYF. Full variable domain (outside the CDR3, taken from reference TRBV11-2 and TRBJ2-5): EAGVAQSPRYKIIEKRQSVAFWCNPISGHATLYWYQQILGQGPKLLIQFQNNGVVDDSQLPKDRFSAERLKGVDSTLKIQPAKLEDSAVYLCASSLIPAGGQETQYFGPGTRLLVL.

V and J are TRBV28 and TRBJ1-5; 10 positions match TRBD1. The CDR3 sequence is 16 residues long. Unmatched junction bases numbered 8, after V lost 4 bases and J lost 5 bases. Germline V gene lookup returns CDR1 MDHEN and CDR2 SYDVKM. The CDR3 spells CASSSPSGQGHQPQHF. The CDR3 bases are TGTGCCAGCAGTTCACCATCGGGACAGGGGCATCAGCCCCAGCATTTT.

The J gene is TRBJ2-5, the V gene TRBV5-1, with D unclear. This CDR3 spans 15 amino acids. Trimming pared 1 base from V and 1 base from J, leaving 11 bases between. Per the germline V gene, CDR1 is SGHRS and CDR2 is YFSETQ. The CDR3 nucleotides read TGCGCCAGCAGCTTGATGTGGCCCACCCAAGAGACCCAGTACTTC. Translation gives CASSLMWPTQETQYF.

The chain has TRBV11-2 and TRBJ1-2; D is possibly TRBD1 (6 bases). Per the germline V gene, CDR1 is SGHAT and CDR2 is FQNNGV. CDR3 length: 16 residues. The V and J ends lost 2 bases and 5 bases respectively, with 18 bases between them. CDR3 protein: CASSLRGGGTAYGYTF. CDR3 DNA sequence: TGTGCCAGCAGCTTACGAGGGGGGGGAACGGCGTATGGCTACACCTTC.

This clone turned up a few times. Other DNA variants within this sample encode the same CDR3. CDR3 DNA: TGTGCCAGCTCGCCGACAGGGAACTATGGCTACACCTTC. Translated: CASSPTGNYGYTF. V usage is TRBV18 and J usage is TRBJ1-2; 7 positions match TRBD1. Germline CDR1 is KGHSH and CDR2 is LQKENI. The CDR3 contains 13 residues. Germline trimming cut 6 bases from V and 2 bases from J; bases unmatched to any gene: 3.

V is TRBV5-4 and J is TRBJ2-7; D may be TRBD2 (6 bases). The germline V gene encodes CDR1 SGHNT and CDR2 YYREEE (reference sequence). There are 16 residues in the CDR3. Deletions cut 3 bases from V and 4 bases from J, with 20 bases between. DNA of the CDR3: TGTGCCAGCAGCTCCCAATGGGGACTGAGATCTTACGAGCAGTACTTC. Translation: CASSSQWGLRSYEQYF.

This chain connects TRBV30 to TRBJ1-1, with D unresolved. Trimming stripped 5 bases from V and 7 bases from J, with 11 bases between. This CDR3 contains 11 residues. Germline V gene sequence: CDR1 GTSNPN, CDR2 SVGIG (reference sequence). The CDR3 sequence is CAWGLRVEAFF. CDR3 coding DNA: TGTGCCTGGGGTTTGCGGGTTGAAGCTTTCTTT.